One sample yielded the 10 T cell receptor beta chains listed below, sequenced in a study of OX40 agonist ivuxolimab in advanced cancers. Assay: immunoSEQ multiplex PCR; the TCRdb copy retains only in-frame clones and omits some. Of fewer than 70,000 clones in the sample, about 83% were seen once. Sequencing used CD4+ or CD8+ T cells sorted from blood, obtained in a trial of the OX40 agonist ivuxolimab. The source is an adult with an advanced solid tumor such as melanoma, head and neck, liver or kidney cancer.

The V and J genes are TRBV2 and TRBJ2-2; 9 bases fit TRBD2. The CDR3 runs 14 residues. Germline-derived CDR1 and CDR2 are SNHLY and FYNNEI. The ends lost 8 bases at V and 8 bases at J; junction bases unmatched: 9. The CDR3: CASGLALVGGELFF. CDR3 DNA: TGTGCCAGCGGACTAGCGTTGGTAGGAGGGGAGCTGTTTTTT.

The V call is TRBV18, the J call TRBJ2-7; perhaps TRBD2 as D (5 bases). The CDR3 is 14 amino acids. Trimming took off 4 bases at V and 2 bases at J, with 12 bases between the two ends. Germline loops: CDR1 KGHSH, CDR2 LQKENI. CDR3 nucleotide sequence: TGTGCCAGCTCACTCGGGGTCGGAGCCTACGAGCAGTACTTC. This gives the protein CASSLGVGAYEQYF.

The CDR3 nucleotides read TGTGCCAGCAGCTTGGATCCAGGGGGCGACTACGAGCAGTACTTC. Protein sequence: CASSLDPGGDYEQYF. The V call is TRBV5-6, the J call TRBJ2-7; 8 bases align to TRBD1. This CDR3 comprises 15 residues. Germline V gene sequence: CDR1 SGHDT, CDR2 YYEEEE. With V trimmed by 0 bases and J by 3 bases, 5 bases remained unmatched.

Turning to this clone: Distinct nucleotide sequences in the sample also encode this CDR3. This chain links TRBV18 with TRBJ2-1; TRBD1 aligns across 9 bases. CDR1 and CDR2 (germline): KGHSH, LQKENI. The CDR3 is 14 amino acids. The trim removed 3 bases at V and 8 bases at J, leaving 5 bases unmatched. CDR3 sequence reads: CASSPRQGVDEQFF. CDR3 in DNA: TGTGCCAGCTCACCGCGACAGGGGGTGGATGAGCAGTTCTTC.

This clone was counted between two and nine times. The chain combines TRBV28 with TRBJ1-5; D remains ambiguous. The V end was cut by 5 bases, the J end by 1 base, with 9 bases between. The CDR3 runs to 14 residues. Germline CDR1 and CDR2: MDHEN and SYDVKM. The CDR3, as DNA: TGTGCCAGCAGTCCGTTAGACAGCAATCAGCCCCAGCATTTT. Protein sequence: CASSPLDSNQPQHF.

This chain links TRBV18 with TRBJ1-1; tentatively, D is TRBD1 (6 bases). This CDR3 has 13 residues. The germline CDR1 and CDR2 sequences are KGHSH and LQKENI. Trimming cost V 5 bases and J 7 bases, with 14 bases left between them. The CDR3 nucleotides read TGTGCCAGCTCATCTAACCAGGGGAGTGAAGCTTTCTTT. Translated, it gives CASSSNQGSEAFF.

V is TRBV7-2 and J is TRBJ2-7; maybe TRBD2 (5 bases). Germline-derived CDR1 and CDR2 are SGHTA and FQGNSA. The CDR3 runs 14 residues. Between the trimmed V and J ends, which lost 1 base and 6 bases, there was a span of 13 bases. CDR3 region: CASSLVFGGTEQYF. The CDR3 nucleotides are TGTGCCAGCAGCTTAGTTTTCGGAGGAACCGAGCAGTACTTC.

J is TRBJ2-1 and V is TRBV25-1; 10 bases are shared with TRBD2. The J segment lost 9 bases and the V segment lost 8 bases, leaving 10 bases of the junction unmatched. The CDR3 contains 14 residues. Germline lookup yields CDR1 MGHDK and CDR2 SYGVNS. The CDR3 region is CASGGAGGRVEQFF. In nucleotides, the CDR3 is TGTGCCAGCGGGGGAGCGGGAGGGAGGGTTGAGCAGTTCTTC.

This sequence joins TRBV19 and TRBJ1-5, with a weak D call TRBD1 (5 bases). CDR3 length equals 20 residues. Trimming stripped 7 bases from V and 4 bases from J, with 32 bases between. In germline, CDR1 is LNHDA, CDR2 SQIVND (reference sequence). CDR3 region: CASIGGRGTSPGPPNQPQHF. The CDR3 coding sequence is TGTGCCAGTATCGGGGGAAGAGGGACCTCGCCCGGGCCTCCTAATCAGCCCCAGCATTTT.

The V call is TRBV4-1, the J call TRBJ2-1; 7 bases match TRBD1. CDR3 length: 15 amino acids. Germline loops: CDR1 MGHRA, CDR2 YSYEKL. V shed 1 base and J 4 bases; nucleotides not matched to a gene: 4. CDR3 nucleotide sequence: TGCGCCAGCAGCCAAGGACAGGGAAAATACAATGAGCAGTTCTTC. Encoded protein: CASSQGQGKYNEQFF.